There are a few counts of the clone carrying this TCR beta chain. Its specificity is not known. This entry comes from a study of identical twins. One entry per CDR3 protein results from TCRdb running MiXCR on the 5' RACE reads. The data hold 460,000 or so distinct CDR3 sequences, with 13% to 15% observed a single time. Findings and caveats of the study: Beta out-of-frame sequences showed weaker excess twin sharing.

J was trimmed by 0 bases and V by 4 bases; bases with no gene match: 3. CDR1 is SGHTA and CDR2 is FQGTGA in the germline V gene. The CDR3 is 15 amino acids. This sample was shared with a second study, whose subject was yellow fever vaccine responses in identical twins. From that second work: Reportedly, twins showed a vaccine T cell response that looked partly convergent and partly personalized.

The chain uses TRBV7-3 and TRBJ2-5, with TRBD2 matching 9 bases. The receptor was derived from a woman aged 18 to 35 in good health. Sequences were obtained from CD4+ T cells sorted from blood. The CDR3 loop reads CASSSSGGHQETQYF. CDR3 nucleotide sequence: TGTGCCAGCAGCTCCAGCGGGGGGCACCAAGAGACCCAGTACTTC. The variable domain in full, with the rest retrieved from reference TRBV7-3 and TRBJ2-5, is GAGVSQTPSNKVTEKGKYVELRCDPISGHTALYWYRQSLGQGPEFLIYFQGTGAADDSGLPNDRFFAVRPEGSVSTLKIQRTERGDSAVYLCASSSSGGHQETQYFGPGTRLLVL.